This TCR beta chain derives from a study of cytomegalovirus exposure and HLA in healthy donors (dated by TCRdb to 2016 to 2017). Concerning the study at large: The 500 to 800 repertoires of the first cohort and the roughly 120 validation repertoires were produced on the same platform, according to a later analysis. The study aimed to test whether signatures of past pathogen exposure could be identified by cataloging public T cell receptors. In addition to the first cohort of 666 subjects, a separate validation cohort of approximately 130 different subjects was used. To predict cytomegalovirus infection status, the study brought together high-throughput TCR immunosequencing, statistical association of individual TCRs with disease status, and machine learning.

The donors belonged to the validation cohort of over a hundred subjects, which was separate from the roughly 670-subject first cohort. As to this clone: The specificity of this receptor is unknown. No base-level quality is on record; no much larger clone is a single base apart.

The library was produced with the immunoSEQ multiplex PCR assay. Under the source paper's analysis protocol: A statistical classification framework was built for diagnosing cytomegalovirus status from the catalog of TCR beta chain sequences. TCRdb took this table from immuneACCESS and kept in-frame rearrangements with V and J called. Such tables lack part of the clones; where checked against another copy, unresolved V genes explain under half of the gap, and the rest is unexplained. V, J and clone size are taken as reported in that table, and D and trimming were inferred from the DNA itself. This sample comprises hundreds of thousands of clones, around 86% of them detected only once. The leading ten clones occupy 2% to 2.5% of the sample. The CDR3 runs 12 amino acids, cysteine and phenylalanine included. Only CDR3 DNA remains: 36 bases, in frame from the first base. Trimmed from V: 1 base; trimmed from J: 5 bases; junction bases lacking a gene match: 1. From the germline V gene, CDR1 is SQVTM and CDR2 is ANQGSEA.

The paper as a whole reports these results and caveats: Three of the identified cytomegalovirus-associated TCR beta chains were confirmed in vitro to be specific for cytomegalovirus antigens. Most TCR sequences were observed very rarely across donors, whereas some public TCRs were present in many individuals. In both the original and validation cohorts, the classifier was reported to diagnose cytomegalovirus status with high specificity and sensitivity. According to the authors, the approach could potentially be generalized to other disease states and immunological phenotypes. In a later analysis, TCRs clustered in the first cohort were found to also tend to co-occur in the 130 or so validation repertoires, with approximately 93% of cluster scores above 0. A later analysis lacked HLA typing for the validation cohort, so it scored co-occurrence in that cohort across all 110 or so repertoires. The study listed 170 or so TCR beta chains as associated with cytomegalovirus.

The sample taken for sequencing was PBMCs. This sequence was found in a woman aged 18-29 years in good health and CMV-seropositive. The sequence is built from TRBV29-1 and TRBJ2-5, and 7 junctional nucleotides match TRBD2. The DNA is TGCAGCGTTGAAGGCGGGAGTGAGACCCAGTACTTC. Translation gives CSVEGGSETQYF.